This TCR beta chain was sequenced during a study of human T cells and chemical hapten exposure. The overall study: The use of 2% DPC on about 2 cm by about 2 cm of upper inner arm skin constituted sensitization. Diphenylcyclopropenone was applied weekly to patients' scalps across the approximately 25-week study.

A single record per CDR3 protein comes from TCRdb applying MiXCR to the RACE reads. In the table there are 370,000 or so distinct CDR3 sequences, more than 4.5% of which are singletons. The time point is: patch test 1, 2 weeks after DPC sensitization. This sample's treatment: therapeutic diphenylcyclopropenone sensitization with weekly scalp DPC. Sequenced material: whole blood, taken in connection with sensitization to the hapten diphenylcyclopropenone (DPC). The source of this sequence is a woman in her 50s with alopecia areata. Some clones in this sample may be carry-over from other donors' samples.

The CDR3 spells CASSQSGDRPQHF. CDR3 in DNA: TGTGCCAGCAGTCAAAGCGGGGATCGGCCCCAGCATTTT. This chain connects TRBV12-3 or TRBV12-4 to TRBJ1-5, with no clear D. The CDR3 is 13 residues long. The V and J ends lost 5 bases and 9 bases respectively, with 14 bases between them.